A selection of T cell receptor beta chains follows, all from one sample in a study of blood T cell repertoires in COVID-19. TCRdb's table, derived via immunoSEQ multiplex PCR, lists solely in-frame clones and lacks some. The table has around 130,000 clones, around 86% seen once. Sequencing used peripheral blood. The source of these receptors is a man aged 35-49 years with active or convalescent COVID-19. Both conserved end residues are part of each CDR3. D genes are given only for firm matches. A clone size is listed for some rows: how often the clone was seen (once, few, many), or a class if it is expanded.

TRBV7-2	TRBJ2-7	.	TRBD2	TGTGCCAGCAGCTTAGTAGCGGGGACCTACGAGCAGTACTTC	CASSLVAGTYEQYF
TRBV11-2	TRBJ1-5	.	TRBD1	TGTGCCAGCAGCCCGAGGACAGGGGTCGCTCAGCCCCAGCATTTT	CASSPRTGVAQPQHF
TRBV6-5	TRBJ2-1	.	TRBD1	TGTGCCAGCAGGAGCCGGGACAGCCAGTTCTTC	CASRSRDSQFF
TRBV6-5	TRBJ1-2	.	.	TGTGCCAGCAGTCGGGGTGAGACAAACCCTGGCTACACCTTC	CASSRGETNPGYTF
TRBV3-1/TRBV3-2	TRBJ2-7	.	TRBD1	TGTGCCAGCAGCCAATCTCAGACAGGGGTGTACGAGCAGTACTTC	CASSQSQTGVYEQYF
TRBV27	TRBJ1-3	.	TRBD1	TGTGCCAGCAGTTTATCCGCGACAGGGTACGGAAACACCATATATTTT	CASSLSATGYGNTIYF
TRBV5-1	TRBJ1-2	.	TRBD1	TGCGCCAGCAGTACAGGGGCGTCTGGCTACACCTTC	CASSTGASGYTF
TRBV30	TRBJ1-1	.	TRBD1	TGTGCCTGGAGTGTAAAAGGGGGCTATACTGAAGCTTTCTTT	CAWSVKGGYTEAFF
TRBV6-1	TRBJ1-3	.	.	TGTGCCAGCAGTGATGGGGCAAGAAACACCATATATTTT	CASSDGARNTIYF
TRBV5-6	TRBJ1-2	few	.	TGTGCCAGCAGCCTTCCTACCCCCGAGGGCTACACCTTC	CASSLPTPEGYTF
TRBV7-9	TRBJ2-1	.	TRBD2	TGTGCCAGCATTCTCGCGGGGGGGAATGAGCAGTTCTTC	CASILAGGNEQFF
TRBV7-2	TRBJ1-5	.	.	TGTGCCAGCAGCTTACTCGCACAGGGACAGCCCCAGCATTTT	CASSLLAQGQPQHF
TRBV4-3	TRBJ2-5	.	TRBD1	TGCGCCAGCAGCCAAGAAGGGCCGACAGGGGGTAGGCAAGAGACCCAGTACTTC	CASSQEGPTGGRQETQYF
TRBV5-1	TRBJ2-5	.	.	TGCGCCAGCAGCATCGCTACCGGGACTCCAAATCGGGAGACCCAGTACTTC	CASSIATGTPNRETQYF
TRBV3-1/TRBV3-2	TRBJ2-2	.	.	TGTGCCAGCAGCCAAGACAGACTCACCGGGGAGCTGTTTTTT	CASSQDRLTGELFF
TRBV5-5	TRBJ2-5	once	TRBD2	TGTGCCAGCAGCTTCTCGGGACTAGCGGAAGAGACCCAGTACTTC	CASSFSGLAEETQYF
TRBV19	TRBJ1-1	.	.	TGTGCCAGTAGTCTACAGGAAAACACTGAAGCTTTCTTT	CASSLQENTEAFF
TRBV7-9	TRBJ1-1	.	TRBD1	TGTGCCAGCAGCTCTAACACAGGGGCGAACACTGAAGCTTTCTTT	CASSSNTGANTEAFF
TRBV7-7	TRBJ2-3	.	.	TGTGCTAGCAGCCCGGTTGCGTGGGGAGCAGATACGCAGTATTTT	CASSPVAWGADTQYF
TRBV6-5	TRBJ2-1	.	TRBD2	TGTGCCAGCAGTTATGCCTTAGCATCCGGGGGGGATGAGCAGTTCTTC	CASSYALASGGDEQFF
TRBV10-3	TRBJ2-1	.	TRBD1	TGTGCCATCAGTATAAGGACAGGGCACAATGAGCAGTTCTTC	CAISIRTGHNEQFF
TRBV7-2	TRBJ2-3	.	TRBD2	TGTGCCAGCAGCTTAGGTCGGACTAGCGGGTTAGATACGCAGTATTTT	CASSLGRTSGLDTQYF
TRBV19	TRBJ1-5	once	.	TGTGCCAGTCACTACGGGAGGGGGACGTATCAGCCCCAGCATTTT	CASHYGRGTYQPQHF
TRBV5-1	TRBJ2-3	.	TRBD1	TGCGCCAGCAGCCCGGACAGACGACAGGGGGCTACAGATACGCAGTATTTT	CASSPDRRQGATDTQYF
TRBV7-9	TRBJ2-6	.	.	TGTGCCAGCAGCTCGCCCAGCTCTGGGGCCAACGTCCTGACTTTC	CASSSPSSGANVLTF
TRBV6-1	TRBJ2-5	.	.	TGTGCCAGCAGTGAAGCTTTTGGGGCTAGCGCATGGGAGACCCAGTACTTC	CASSEAFGASAWETQYF
TRBV4-2	TRBJ2-7	.	.	TGTGCCAGCAGCCAAGATTGGGCAGGTTCCTACGAGCAGTACTTC	CASSQDWAGSYEQYF
TRBV2	TRBJ2-7	.	TRBD2	TGTGCCAGCAGCCCGGGGACTAGCGGAGTCTACGAGCAGTACTTC	CASSPGTSGVYEQYF
TRBV11-2	TRBJ2-1	.	.	TGTGCCAGCAGCTTGAGCGGTGCTGGACATGAGCAGTTCTTC	CASSLSGAGHEQFF
TRBV5-1	TRBJ1-1	.	.	TGCGCCAGCAGCCCGGCGGGGTCTCAGAACACTGAAGCTTTCTTT	CASSPAGSQNTEAFF
TRBV3-1/TRBV3-2	TRBJ2-2	.	TRBD1	TGTGCCAGCAGCCAAGGGAGGAGAACAGGGGGCGCAAATGGGGAGCTGTTTTTT	CASSQGRRTGGANGELFF
TRBV11-3	TRBJ2-2	.	.	TGTGCCAGCAGCCCGTCTCTTAACACCGGGGAGCTGTTTTTT	CASSPSLNTGELFF
TRBV4-3	TRBJ2-1	.	.	TGCGCCAGCAGCCAAGATCGTATCCGTTCCAATGAGCAGTTCTTC	CASSQDRIRSNEQFF
TRBV20-1	TRBJ1-2	.	.	TGCAGTGCCCAGTACCTGGATGGCTACACCTTC	CSAQYLDGYTF
TRBV7-2	TRBJ1-1	.	.	TGTGCCAGCAGTCAAAGGGACAACCCGGGCACTGAAGCTTTCTTT	CASSQRDNPGTEAFF
TRBV19	TRBJ1-6	.	.	TGTGCCAGTAGCGACAGCTCCTATAATTCACCCCTCCACTTT	CASSDSSYNSPLHF
TRBV10-3	TRBJ2-2	few	.	TGTGCCATCAGGGGAGTGCGGGGGAACACCGGGGAGCTGTTTTTT	CAIRGVRGNTGELFF
TRBV6-5	TRBJ2-2	.	.	TGTGCCAGCATCTCCCCGGCGGGGAACACCGGGGAGCTGTTTTTT	CASISPAGNTGELFF
TRBV19	TRBJ2-1	.	.	TGTGCCAGTAGTATTAGAGATGAGCAGTTCTTC	CASSIRDEQFF
TRBV12-3/TRBV12-4	TRBJ2-3	.	.	TGTGCCAGCATCTTGAACGGAGCTAATACGCAGTATTTT	CASILNGANTQYF
TRBV5-4	TRBJ1-3	.	.	TGTGCCAGCAGCTTTGACAGTTTTTTAAACACCATATATTTT	CASSFDSFLNTIYF
TRBV19	TRBJ2-3	.	TRBD1	TGTGCCAGTAGTCAACAGGGGGCGCGGACAGATACGCAGTATTTT	CASSQQGARTDTQYF